This T cell receptor beta chain derives from a study of T-cell memory formation after mild COVID-19. Study details: Each donor largely had its own TCR clusters.

TCRdb itself ran the 5' RACE reads through MiXCR, one entry per CDR3 protein. The sample holds 300,000 to 400,000 distinct CDR3 sequences, under 25% seen once. Germline CDR1 and CDR2: LGHNA and YNFKEQ. The CDR3 is 14 residues long. Trimming removed 1 base from V and 3 bases from J, with 7 bases in between. The sequence derives from an adult woman who had mild COVID-19 (a few samples of this study predate the infection). Cell type and time point are not known. The chain links TRBV4-2 to TRBJ2-4; D remains ambiguous. Source material: PBMCs or a T cell subset sorted from them (not recorded which). CDR3 nucleotides: TGTGCCAGCAGCCAAGGGATCGGCAAAAACATTCAGTACTTC. It is translated as CASSQGIGKNIQYF.